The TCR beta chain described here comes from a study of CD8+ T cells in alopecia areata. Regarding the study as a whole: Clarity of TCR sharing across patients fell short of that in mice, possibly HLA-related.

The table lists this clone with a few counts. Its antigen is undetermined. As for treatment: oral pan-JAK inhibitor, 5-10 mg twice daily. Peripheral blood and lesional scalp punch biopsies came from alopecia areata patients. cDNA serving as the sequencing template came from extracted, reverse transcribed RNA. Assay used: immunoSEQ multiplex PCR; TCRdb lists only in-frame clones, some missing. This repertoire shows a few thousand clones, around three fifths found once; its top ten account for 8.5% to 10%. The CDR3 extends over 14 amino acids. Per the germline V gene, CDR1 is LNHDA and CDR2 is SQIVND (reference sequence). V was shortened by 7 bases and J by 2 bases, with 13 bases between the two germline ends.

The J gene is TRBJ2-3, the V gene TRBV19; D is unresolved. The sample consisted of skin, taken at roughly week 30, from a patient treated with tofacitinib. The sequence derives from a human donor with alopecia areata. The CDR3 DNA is TGTGCCAGTAAACGTGAGCAGCTCACAGATACGCAGTATTTT. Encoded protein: CASKREQLTDTQYF. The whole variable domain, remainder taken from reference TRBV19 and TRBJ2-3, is DGGITQSPKYLFRKEGQNVTLSCEQNLNHDAMYWYRQDPGQGLRLIYYSQIVNDFQKGDIAEGYSVSREKKESFPLTVTSAQKNPTAFYLCASKREQLTDTQYFGPGTRLTVL.